The subject of this entry is one T cell receptor (beta chain). In the authors' workflow: Junction-only immunoSEQ sequences carried no quality scores, so filtering differed. Sequenced by immunoSEQ multiplex PCR; TCRdb stores in-frame clones only, minus some. Clone size and the V and J calls come from that table; the DNA yielded D and trimming. The table has about 480,000 clones, about 79% seen once. Per germline, CDR1 MDHEN and CDR2 SYDVKM. This CDR3 has 14 amino acids. The V gene lost 4 bases and the J gene lost 5 bases, with 12 bases spanning the gap. This sample was taken from a study of shared clonotypes between healthy human individuals. Study-level background: Those who served as donors were a couple of women and three men between the ages of 18 and 49.

Those who donated, Caucasian adults without exception, all lived in Nashville, Tennessee. The source material was PBMCs. This receptor was obtained from a woman between 35 and 50 years old in good health. Some clones in this sample may be carry-over from other donors' samples. The chain couples TRBV28 to TRBJ1-5, with a weak D call TRBD1 (5 bases). For the CDR3, the DNA is TGTGCCAGCAGTTGGTGGGACGGCGATCAGCCCCAGCATTTT. Its translation: CASSWWDGDQPQHF.